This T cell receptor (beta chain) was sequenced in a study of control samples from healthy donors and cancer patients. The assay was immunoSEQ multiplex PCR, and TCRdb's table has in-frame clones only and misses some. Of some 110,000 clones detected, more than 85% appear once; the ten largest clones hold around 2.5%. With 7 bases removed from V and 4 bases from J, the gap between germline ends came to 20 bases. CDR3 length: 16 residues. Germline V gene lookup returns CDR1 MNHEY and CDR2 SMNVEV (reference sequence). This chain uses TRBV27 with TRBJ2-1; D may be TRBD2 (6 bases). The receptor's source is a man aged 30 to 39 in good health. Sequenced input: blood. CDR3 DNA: TGTGCCAGCAAGACCTCCGGGACTTGGGGGTACAATGAGCAGTTCTTC. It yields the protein CASKTSGTWGYNEQFF.